These 3 T cell receptor beta chains were sequenced from one sample in a study of cytomegalovirus exposure and HLA in healthy donors. Data came from immunoSEQ multiplex PCR; TCRdb stores just in-frame clones and leaves some out. Here the sample spans about 62,000 clones, approximately 95% being singletons. The specimen was PBMCs. The source of these receptors is a woman younger than 30 in good health and CMV-seropositive.

The V gene is TRBV7-2, the J gene TRBJ1-6; possibly TRBD1 for D (5 bases). Germline assignment: CDR1 SGHTA and CDR2 FQGNSA. The V and J ends lost 1 base and 14 bases respectively, with 12 bases between them. The CDR3 is 13 amino acids. CDR3 bases: TGTGCCAGCAGCTTAGTTGGGCCGGGGGCCCTCCACTTT. Translation gives CASSLVGPGALHF.

The sample holds one count of this clone. V gene TRBV7-9 combines with J gene TRBJ2-6; the D gene is possibly TRBD1 (5 bases). Looked up from germline, CDR1 is SEHNR and CDR2 is FQNEAQ (reference sequence). Between the trimmed V and J ends, which lost 5 bases and 0 bases, there was a span of 11 bases. The CDR3 totals 16 residues. The CDR3 region has the DNA TGTGCCAGCAGCCCCAGGGCCGACTCTGGGGCCAACGTCCTGACTTTC. The encoded protein is CASSPRADSGANVLTF.

The chain employs TRBV7-3 and TRBJ2-3; D not certain. Germline CDR1 SGHTA, CDR2 FQGTGA. The CDR3 is 14 residues long. V shed 5 bases and J shed 0 bases, with 9 bases lying between them. In DNA form, the CDR3 reads TGTGCCAGCAGCCTTGACTTGAGCACAGATACGCAGTATTTT. The encoded protein is CASSLDLSTDTQYF.